This T cell receptor beta chain was sequenced during a study of radiotherapy plus CTLA-4 blockade in lung cancer. Study context: Patients showed objective responses in around a sixth of cases and disease control in just over 30%.

V lost 2 bases to trimming and J lost 2 bases, with 9 bases between them. The CDR3 consists of 15 residues. Per germline, CDR1 SEHNR and CDR2 FQNEAQ (reference sequence). Those patients who had chemo-refractory metastatic non-small-cell lung cancer were given focal radiation along with CTLA-4 blockade through ipilimumab. Only in-frame clones appear in the TCRdb table, and some are missing; sequencing was by immunoSEQ multiplex PCR. The sample holds roughly 90,000 clones; about three quarters are singletons and the top ten take about an eighth. The chain couples TRBV7-9 to TRBJ1-4; perhaps TRBD1 as D (5 bases). The TCR originated in a human donor with non-small cell lung cancer that progressed on radiotherapy plus ipilimumab. This material consisted of peripheral blood, taken from a patient treated with radiotherapy plus ipilimumab. The CDR3 DNA reads TGTGCCAGCAGCTTACAGGGTTGGACTAATGAAAAACTGTTTTTT. Translated: CASSLQGWTNEKLFF.